Following are 25 T cell receptor beta chains from one sample sequenced in a study of identical twins. TCRdb called the 5' RACE reads again in MiXCR, with one record for every CDR3 protein. There are around 500,000 distinct CDR3 sequences in the sample; about 14% occur only once, and about 0.52% lies in the top ten. These data also formed part of another study, on yellow fever vaccine responses in identical twins.

Material: CD4+ T cells sorted from blood. Receptors were obtained from a woman under 30 in good health.

CDR3 region: CASRAPGQFF. CDR3 coding DNA: TGTGCCAGCAGGGCCCCAGGGCAGTTCTTC. The rearrangement uses TRBV27 and TRBJ2-1; no firm D call. V was pared by 6 bases and J by 12 bases, with 9 bases between. The CDR3 covers 10 residues. Germline values: CDR1 MNHEY, CDR2 SMNVEV (reference sequence).

The rearrangement uses TRBV5-8 and TRBJ2-3, with 8 bases fitting TRBD2. The CDR3 has 17 amino acids. The trim removed 0 bases at V and 0 bases at J, leaving 6 bases unmatched. Germline CDR1 is SGHTS and CDR2 is YDEGEE. This chain's CDR3 is CASSLAGTSGSTDTQYF. In DNA form, the CDR3 reads TGTGCCAGCAGCTTGGCCGGGACTAGTGGGAGCACAGATACGCAGTATTTT.

In its sample, this clonotype was seen a few times. This rearrangement joins TRBV24-1 to TRBJ2-2; D is unclear. Germline CDR1 and CDR2: KGHDR and SFDVKD. V was trimmed by 6 bases and J by 0 bases, leaving 7 bases between them. CDR3 length: 14 residues. The CDR3 loop is CATSRGANTGELFF. The CDR3 DNA is TGTGCCACCAGTCGAGGAGCGAACACCGGGGAGCTGTTTTTT.

V usage is TRBV3-1 and J usage is TRBJ1-1, with D tentatively TRBD1 (5 bases). The germline CDR1 and CDR2 sequences are LGHDT and YNNKEL (reference sequence). Trimming left V 4 bases short and J 1 base short, with 10 bases between. CDR3 size: 14 residues. In DNA form, the CDR3 reads TGTGCCAGCAGCCCATCTACAGGGAACACTGAAGCTTTCTTT. Its protein is CASSPSTGNTEAFF.

This clonotype has a handful of counts. V usage is TRBV7-9 and J usage is TRBJ2-1, with D unclear. CDR1 and CDR2 from the germline V gene are SEHNR and FQNEAQ (reference sequence). CDR3 length: 12 residues. The V end was cut by 4 bases, the J end by 10 bases, with 11 bases between. Written as DNA, the CDR3 is TGTGCCAGCAGCTCCGTCTTGAGGGAGCAGTTCTTC. It yields the protein CASSSVLREQFF. Filled out from reference TRBV7-9 and TRBJ2-1, the complete variable domain reads DTGVSQNPRHKITKRGQNVTFRCDPISEHNRLYWYRQTLGQGPEFLTYFQNEAQLEKSRLLSDRFSAERPKGSFSTLEIQRTEQGDSAMYLCASSSVLREQFFGPGTRLTVL.

This chain uses TRBV4-1 with TRBJ1-1; possible D gene TRBD1, 6 bases. This CDR3 contains 15 residues. Germline lookup yields CDR1 MGHRA and CDR2 YSYEKL. V was cut by 3 bases and J by 0 bases, with 11 bases left in between. This CDR3 is CASSQLDSMNTEAFF. The CDR3 DNA reads as TGCGCCAGCAGCCAGCTGGACAGTATGAACACTGAAGCTTTCTTT.

The chain links TRBV6-5 to TRBJ2-1, with 7 bases lining up with TRBD2. CDR1 and CDR2 from the germline V gene are MNHEY and SVGAGI. This CDR3 has 11 amino acids. J gave up 10 bases and V 7 bases, and 4 bases lay outside the gene matches. The CDR3 nucleotides read TGTGCCAGCACCTCGGGACTAGAGCAGTTCTTC. Residues: CASTSGLEQFF.

This clonotype was counted a few times. This sequence joins TRBV5-5 and TRBJ2-5; TRBD1 matches at 8 bases. Germline V gives CDR1 SGHKS, CDR2 YYEKEE (reference sequence). There are 14 residues in the CDR3. V dropped 5 bases and J dropped 5; count of bases not matched to a gene: 8. The CDR3 loop reads CASSDRGGSETQYF. The CDR3 region has the DNA TGTGCCAGCAGTGACAGGGGCGGTTCGGAGACCCAGTACTTC.

This clonotype turned up a few times. The chain has TRBV5-1 and TRBJ2-7, with TRBD2 matching over 11 bases. Germline V gives CDR1 SGHRS, CDR2 YFSETQ. J lost 3 bases, V lost 4 bases, and 9 bases had no gene match. The CDR3 is made up of 16 amino acids. The chain's CDR3 is CASSQEASGGFYEQYF. For the CDR3, the DNA is TGCGCCAGCAGCCAGGAAGCTAGCGGGGGGTTCTACGAGCAGTACTTC.

This clonotype was seen only a few times. This rearrangement joins TRBV24-1 to TRBJ2-5, with D unclear. Trimming took off 3 bases at V and 5 bases at J, with 9 bases between the two ends. Germline CDR1 KGHDR, CDR2 SFDVKD. The CDR3 covers 13 residues. This CDR3 is CATSDNLRETQYF. CDR3 bases: TGTGCCACCAGTGATAATCTCCGGGAGACCCAGTACTTC.

This clonotype was counted only a few times. The rearrangement joins TRBV5-1 to TRBJ1-1, with D perhaps TRBD1 (5 bases). Germline CDR1 reads SGHRS; CDR2 reads YFSETQ. V was pared by 0 bases and J by 2 bases, with 8 bases between. The CDR3 is 14 amino acids. Here the CDR3 DNA reads TGCGCCAGCAGCTTGGCGGGGGACAACACTGAAGCTTTCTTT. The encoded protein is CASSLAGDNTEAFF. The variable domain in full, with the rest retrieved from reference TRBV5-1 and TRBJ1-1, is KAGVTQTPRYLIKTRGQQVTLSCSPISGHRSVSWYQQTPGQGLQFLFEYFSETQRNKGNFPGRFSGRQFSNSRSEMNVSTLELGDSALYLCASSLAGDNTEAFFGQGTRLTVV.

This clonotype came up a few times. The chain employs TRBV3-1 and TRBJ2-7; tentatively, D is TRBD2 (5 bases). Per germline, CDR1 LGHDT and CDR2 YNNKEL (reference sequence). With 3 bases removed from V and 3 bases from J, the gap between germline ends came to 15 bases. The CDR3 covers 15 residues. The CDR3 region is CASSHGWTPDYEQYF. In nucleotides, the CDR3 is TGTGCCAGCAGCCACGGGTGGACTCCTGACTACGAGCAGTACTTC.

The sample holds a few counts of this clonotype. The V call is TRBV14, the J call TRBJ2-3; maybe TRBD2 (5 bases). V was cut by 0 bases and J by 14 bases, with 15 bases left in between. Germline V gene data show CDR1 as SGHDN and CDR2 as FVKESK. There are 13 residues in the CDR3. This CDR3 is CASSQDLAGPPYF. DNA for the CDR3: TGTGCCAGCAGCCAAGATTTGGCGGGCCCTCCGTATTTT.

This clonotype has a count of ten or more. The gene calls are TRBV7-9 and TRBJ2-1; 11 nucleotides line up with TRBD2. V lost 4 bases, J lost 7 bases, and 9 bases stayed unmatched. The CDR3 is 16 residues long. The germline CDR1 and CDR2 sequences are SEHNR and FQNEAQ (reference sequence). The CDR3 sequence is CASSSPDSGRANEQFF. CDR3 coding DNA: TGTGCCAGCAGCTCCCCGGATAGCGGGAGGGCGAATGAGCAGTTCTTC. Drawing the rest from reference TRBV7-9 and TRBJ2-1, the complete variable domain is DTGVSQNPRHKITKRGQNVTFRCDPISEHNRLYWYRQTLGQGPEFLTYFQNEAQLEKSRLLSDRFSAERPKGSFSTLEIQRTEQGDSAMYLCASSSPDSGRANEQFFGPGTRLTVL.

V and J are TRBV12-3 or TRBV12-4 and TRBJ1-5, with TRBD1 as a possible D gene (5 bases). This CDR3 contains 15 residues. The V end was cut by 6 bases, the J end by 0 bases, with 12 bases between. The chain's CDR3 is CASSPKGYSNQPQHF. CDR3 DNA sequence: TGTGCCAGCAGCCCGAAGGGGTATAGCAATCAGCCCCAGCATTTT.

This clonotype was recorded a few times. This sequence joins TRBV27 and TRBJ2-1; D is ambiguous. The V end was cut by 5 bases, the J end by 9 bases, with 20 bases between. This CDR3 comprises 15 residues. Germline CDR1 reads MNHEY; CDR2 reads SMNVEV (reference sequence). CDR3 sequence (DNA): TGTGCCAGCAGTCAATTATCTTCGTTCCCCGGTGAGCAGTTCTTC. Translated, it gives CASSQLSSFPGEQFF.

The rearrangement links TRBV7-2 to TRBJ2-1; possibly TRBD2 for D (6 bases). The length of the CDR3 is 14 residues. The germline V gene encodes CDR1 SGHTA and CDR2 FQGNSA. V was clipped by 5 bases and J by 4 bases, with 12 bases between them. CDR3: CASSLRDWYNEQFF. CDR3 nucleotide sequence: TGTGCCAGCAGCCTCCGGGACTGGTACAATGAGCAGTTCTTC.

The rearrangement joins TRBV6-1 to TRBJ2-5; TRBD1 matches 7 bases. Per the germline V gene, CDR1 is MNHNS and CDR2 is SASEGT. V was clipped by 4 bases and J by 1 base; unmatched bases: 6. The CDR3 has 15 residues. The CDR3 region has the DNA TGTGCCAGCAGTGTATTGAGGGGGCCCCAAGAGACCCAGTACTTC. It translates to CASSVLRGPQETQYF.

This clonotype showed up just a few times. The rearrangement links TRBV20-1 to TRBJ2-3; 13 bases are shared with TRBD2. Germline V gene sequence: CDR1 DFQATT, CDR2 SNEGSKA (reference sequence). CDR3 length equals 17 residues. The V segment lost 2 bases and the J segment 0 bases; nucleotides outside the gene matches: 5. This CDR3 is CSARTSGGAISTDTQYF. DNA for the CDR3: TGCAGTGCTAGAACTAGCGGGGGGGCAATTAGCACAGATACGCAGTATTTT.

This clonotype was seen more than once but under ten times. The CDR3 bases are TGTGCCAGCAGCCAAGAAGCCGGTAGCGGGGGCCATCTCCCTTCTGGTACGCAGTATTTT. Amino acids: CASSQEAGSGGHLPSGTQYF. The chain couples TRBV14 to TRBJ2-3, with 9 bases lining up with TRBD2. Germline V lookup: CDR1 SGHDN, CDR2 FVKESK. The CDR3 has 20 residues. Germline trimming cut 0 bases from V and 8 bases from J; bases unmatched to any gene: 21.

This rearrangement joins TRBV6-1 to TRBJ1-5; weak D call: TRBD1 (5 bases). Trimming removed 6 bases at V and 1 base at J, with 10 bases between. Looked up from germline, CDR1 is MNHNS and CDR2 is SASEGT. The CDR3 runs 14 residues. This chain's CDR3 is CASRATESNQPQHF. CDR3 nucleotide sequence: TGTGCCAGCAGGGCGACAGAGAGCAATCAGCCCCAGCATTTT.

This clonotype has more than one count but fewer than ten. This sequence joins TRBV7-9 and TRBJ1-1, with 7 bases identical to TRBD1. CDR1 and CDR2 from the germline V gene are SEHNR and FQNEAQ (reference sequence). CDR3 length: 11 residues. The V segment lost 5 bases and the J segment 11 bases; nucleotides outside the gene matches: 5. The CDR3 spells CASSRDSQAFF. DNA for the CDR3: TGTGCCAGCAGCCGGGACAGCCAGGCTTTCTTT.

This chain links TRBV3-1 with TRBJ2-1; D gene unclear. Looked up from germline, CDR1 is LGHDT and CDR2 is YNNKEL (reference sequence). This CDR3 spans 14 amino acids. V lost 0 bases, J lost 2 bases, and 5 bases lay in between. Here the CDR3 reads CASSQDGAYNEQFF. CDR3 sequence (DNA): TGTGCCAGCAGCCAAGATGGCGCCTACAATGAGCAGTTCTTC.

Concerning this clonotype: Compared with germline, one end of the junction differs, possibly owing to a read error. The chain employs TRBV7-2 and TRBJ2-7; D is perhaps TRBD1 (7 bases). The V gene's germline CDR1 is SGHTA and CDR2 FQGNSA. There are 10 residues in the CDR3. As DNA, the CDR3 is TGTGCCAGCAGCGCGGGGACAGAGCACTTC. Translation gives CASSAGTEHF.

This clonotype was seen a few times. This sequence joins TRBV2 and TRBJ1-4; D gene ambiguous. V lost 3 bases to trimming and J lost 1 base, with 9 bases between them. The length of the CDR3 is 15 residues. Looked up from germline, CDR1 is SNHLY and CDR2 is FYNNEI. The DNA of the CDR3 is TGTGCCAGCAGTGACGGAGGGAGAACTAATGAAAAACTGTTTTTT. Translating gives CASSDGGRTNEKLFF.